Below are 30 T cell receptor beta chains sequenced from a single sample in a study of blood T cells in healthy people across ages. Combining a sample-barcoded 5' primer with a J-beta primer mix, a second PCR ran for 7 to 11 cycles. One entry per CDR3 protein, called by TCRdb with MiXCR from the 5' RACE reads. There are just over 800,000 distinct CDR3 sequences in the sample; under 80% occur only once, and 25% to 30% lies in the top ten. The source material was blood. The receptors here all came from a young man in good health.

CDR3 coding DNA: TGTGCCAGCAGCTTATCCAAGGAAGGTTCACCCCTCCACTTT. It codes for CASSLSKEGSPLHF. This chain uses TRBV7-2 with TRBJ1-6; D unclear. The length of the CDR3 is 14 residues. V lost 2 bases to trimming and J lost 9 bases, with 11 bases between them. Germline CDR1 reads SGHTA; CDR2 reads FQGNSA.

This chain joins TRBV5-1 and TRBJ1-1; the D gene is possibly TRBD1 (5 bases). The CDR3 length is 16 residues. Looked up from germline, CDR1 is SGHRS and CDR2 is YFSETQ. V dropped 2 bases and J dropped 5 bases, with 19 bases sitting between them. The CDR3 coding sequence is TGCGCCAGCAGCTTCTATATTTCCCGGGGGGGTACTGAAGCTTTCTTT. It encodes CASSFYISRGGTEAFF.

The chain is built from TRBV4-3 and TRBJ2-1, with no clear D. CDR3 size: 17 residues. The V end lost 0 bases, the J end lost 1 base, and 13 bases lay between the germline ends. CDR1 LGHNA and CDR2 YSLEER come from the germline V gene. The CDR3 reads CASSQDSRVRSYNEQFF. CDR3 in DNA: TGCGCCAGCAGCCAAGATAGTAGGGTAAGATCCTACAATGAGCAGTTCTTC.

This clonotype has only a few counts. This rearrangement joins TRBV12-3 or TRBV12-4 to TRBJ1-1; 8 positions match TRBD1. CDR3 length equals 15 residues. The junction had 7 bases not matched to a gene; V was cut back by 6 bases and J by 1 base. Written as DNA, the CDR3 is TGTGCCAGCAGATCTCCGGACAGGGCGAACACTGAAGCTTTCTTT. It encodes CASRSPDRANTEAFF.

This clonotype occurred a few times. The genes are TRBV29-1 and TRBJ2-5; D is ambiguous. The end of the DNA is better explained by TRBJ2-7, so the J call may be wrong. CDR1 SQVTM and CDR2 ANQGSEA come from the germline V gene. The CDR3 runs 13 residues. CDR3 DNA sequence: TGCAGCGTTGAAGATCTTCTGAGGAACGAGCAGTACTTC. Amino acid sequence: CSVEDLLRNEQYF.

This clonotype was found once. The J gene is TRBJ2-7, the V gene TRBV20-1; 12 bases are a match to TRBD2. The CDR3 runs 13 residues. The V gene end was trimmed by 6 bases and the J gene end by 5 bases; junction bases not matched to a gene: 5. CDR1 and CDR2 (germline): DFQATT, SNEGSKA (reference sequence). The CDR3, as DNA: TGCAGTGCCCCGACTAGCGGGAGCAACGAGCAGTACTTC. It is translated as CSAPTSGSNEQYF.

V is TRBV5-1 and J is TRBJ1-4; a weak D match, TRBD1 (6 bases). The germline V gene encodes CDR1 SGHRS and CDR2 YFSETQ. The CDR3 totals 16 residues. The ends were cut back, 0 bases at V and 5 bases at J, with 14 bases in the middle. The CDR3 coding sequence is TGCGCCAGCAGCTTGGGATCTCGGGGACAAAATGAAAAACTGTTTTTT. It yields the protein CASSLGSRGQNEKLFF.

This chain uses TRBV29-1 with TRBJ1-4, with 7 bases identical to TRBD1. Germline V lookup: CDR1 SQVTM, CDR2 ANQGSEA. CDR3 length: 12 residues. V dropped 5 bases and J dropped 10; count of bases not matched to a gene: 7. CDR3 in amino acids: CSVYWTGGKLFF. Written as DNA, the CDR3 is TGCAGCGTTTATTGGACAGGCGGAAAACTGTTTTTT.

The gene calls are TRBV5-1 and TRBJ1-1; no clear D gene. V lost 2 bases and J 1 base, leaving 9 bases between the germline ends. This CDR3 region has 14 residues. Per germline, CDR1 SGHRS and CDR2 YFSETQ. The CDR3 here is CASSFGEGNTEAFF. Here the CDR3 DNA reads TGCGCCAGCAGCTTCGGGGAGGGGAACACTGAAGCTTTCTTT.

V is TRBV15 and J is TRBJ1-2, with D uncertain. This CDR3 is built from 14 residues. Trimming stripped 3 bases from V and 8 bases from J, with 16 bases between. Germline V gives CDR1 LNHNV, CDR2 YYDKDF (reference sequence). CDR3: CATSSTEGLGGYTF. The CDR3 nucleotides are TGTGCCACCAGCAGCACAGAGGGTTTGGGCGGCTACACCTTC.

In the case of this clonotype: Its ends do not fully match the called genes, so a read error is possible. The chain uses TRBV7-3 and TRBJ2-6; D is possibly TRBD1 (5 bases). The CDR3 spans 16 residues. From germline, CDR1 is SGHTA and CDR2 FQGTGA. The DNA of the CDR3 is TGTGCCAGCAGAGACCGACAGACGTCTGGGGCCAGCGTCCTGACTTTC. This codes for CASRDRQTSGASVLTF.

This clonotype was found a few times. The rearrangement links TRBV7-6 to TRBJ1-2; 7 nucleotides align to TRBD1. The CDR3 contains 15 residues. After removal of 1 base from V and 5 bases from J, the junction contained 7 bases not matched to a gene. The germline V gene encodes CDR1 SGHVS and CDR2 FNYEAQ. The CDR3 sequence: CASSLDPGGEYGYTF. CDR3 DNA sequence: TGTGCCAGCAGCTTAGACCCAGGGGGAGAGTATGGCTACACCTTC.

The CDR3 spells CASSGGLHDEQFF. Written as DNA, the CDR3 is TGTGCCAGCAGCGGAGGACTCCACGATGAGCAGTTCTTC. The chain has TRBV7-6 and TRBJ2-1; D possibly corresponds to TRBD2 (5 bases). V gave up 5 bases and J gave up 8 bases, with 13 bases separating them. This CDR3 is built from 13 residues. Germline V gene lookup returns CDR1 SGHVS and CDR2 FNYEAQ.

The chain links TRBV7-2 to TRBJ1-1; D remains unclear. V was pared by 0 bases and J by 4 bases, with 9 bases between. The CDR3 has 14 residues. Germline V gives CDR1 SGHTA, CDR2 FQGNSA. Written as DNA, the CDR3 is TGTGCCAGCAGCTTAGCCTTGGGGAGCACTGAAGCTTTCTTT. Its translation: CASSLALGSTEAFF.

This clonotype was detected many times. The chain links TRBV7-2 to TRBJ2-6; 8 nucleotides match TRBD1. The length of the CDR3 is 17 residues. V shed 2 bases and J 2 bases; nucleotides not matched to a gene: 5. Germline CDR1 and CDR2: SGHTA and FQGNSA. The CDR3 here is CASSLLPGGAGANVLTF. CDR3 in DNA: TGTGCCAGCAGCTTATTGCCAGGGGGCGCTGGGGCCAACGTCCTGACTTTC.

The CDR3 nucleotides read TGTGCCATCATGGGACTAGTGACCTACTACAATGAGCAGTTCTTC. It encodes CAIMGLVTYYNEQFF. This chain uses TRBV10-3 with TRBJ2-1; 8 bases line up with TRBD2. Germline CDR1 reads ENHRY; CDR2 reads SYGVKD. V shed 7 bases, J shed 3 bases, and the junction held 8 bases outside the gene matches. The length of the CDR3 is 15 residues.

This rearrangement joins TRBV7-6 to TRBJ1-4; D perhaps matches TRBD1 (6 bases). Trimming removed 4 bases from V and 8 bases from J, with 14 bases in between. The CDR3 length is 14 residues. CDR1 and CDR2 (germline): SGHVS, FNYEAQ. The CDR3 DNA reads as TGTGCCAGCAGCTCATACAGGGAGGACGAAAAACTGTTTTTT. As protein: CASSSYREDEKLFF.

The chain is built from TRBV6-1 and TRBJ1-2; D is unresolved. Looked up from germline, CDR1 is MNHNS and CDR2 is SASEGT. V dropped 6 bases and J dropped 0 bases, with 11 bases sitting between them. The CDR3 is 14 residues long. The CDR3 DNA is TGTGCCAGCAGGACCCGGCTGGCTAACTATGGCTACACCTTC. Amino acids: CASRTRLANYGYTF.

This clonotype showed up just a few times. This sequence joins TRBV7-9 and TRBJ2-5; no reliable D call. Germline V lookup: CDR1 SEHNR, CDR2 FQNEAQ (reference sequence). The CDR3 is 14 amino acids. Trimming cost V 1 base and J 5 bases, with 11 bases left between them. CDR3 coding DNA: TGTGCCAGCAGCTTAGTGTCGGGCTTGGAGACCCAGTACTTC. It specifies CASSLVSGLETQYF.

This chain connects TRBV11-2 to TRBJ2-3; TRBD2 is a possible D gene (5 bases). Germline CDR1 SGHAT, CDR2 FQNNGV. The CDR3 runs to 14 residues. Trimming removed 8 bases at V and 3 bases at J, with 15 bases between. DNA for the CDR3: TGTGCCAGCCGACAAGCTCCGGGGACAGATACGCAGTATTTT. It yields the protein CASRQAPGTDTQYF.

J is TRBJ2-3 and V is TRBV25-1; D not certain. CDR3 length equals 14 residues. The germline V gene has CDR1 MGHDK and CDR2 SYGVNS. The ends were cut back, 2 bases at V and 4 bases at J, with 10 bases in the middle. The CDR3 reads CASSERATADTQYF. The DNA of the CDR3 is TGTGCCAGCAGTGAAAGGGCGACCGCAGATACGCAGTATTTT.

A word on this clonotype: One base away lies a much larger clone, so this may be a sequencing read error. This chain joins TRBV5-1 and TRBJ2-1; D might be TRBD1 or TRBD2, each matching 5 bases. The germline CDR1 and CDR2 sequences are SGHRS and YFSETQ. Trimming shortened V by 6 bases and J by 8 bases, and 24 bases separated the two germline ends. The CDR3 runs to 16 residues. The CDR3, as DNA: TGCGCCAGCAACTCGGACCGGGACGCTAGGGTCCATGAGCAGTTCTTC. Amino acid sequence: CASNSDRDARVHEQFF.

This clonotype was counted many times. The genes are TRBV6-5 and TRBJ2-1; maybe TRBD2 (5 bases). This CDR3 contains 13 residues. V was pared by 4 bases and J by 5 bases, with 9 bases between. CDR1 MNHEY and CDR2 SVGAGI come from the germline V gene. Here the CDR3 DNA reads TGTGCCAGCAGTTCAGGACTCAACAATGAGCAGTTCTTC. Translated, it gives CASSSGLNNEQFF.

The chain combines TRBV7-9 with TRBJ2-3, with 10 bases that match TRBD2. Per the germline V gene, CDR1 is SEHNR and CDR2 is FQNEAQ (reference sequence). This CDR3 is 17 amino acids long. The trim removed 2 bases at V and 8 bases at J, leaving 13 bases unmatched. As DNA, the CDR3 is TGTGCCAGCAGCTTAAACCCTGGGCTAGCGGGGGAAGGTACGCAGTATTTT. It is translated as CASSLNPGLAGEGTQYF.

This clonotype appeared many times. The chain carries TRBV3-1 and TRBJ2-1; unclear D gene. Germline V gene lookup returns CDR1 LGHDT and CDR2 YNNKEL (reference sequence). This CDR3 has 13 amino acids. V shed 0 bases and J shed 5 bases, with 5 bases lying between them. This chain's CDR3 is CASSQDNHNEQFF. The DNA of the CDR3 is TGTGCCAGCAGCCAAGACAACCACAATGAGCAGTTCTTC.

The chain uses TRBV4-3 and TRBJ2-1; the match to TRBD1 covers 7 bases. The CDR3 runs 16 residues. J was trimmed by 6 bases and V by 0 bases; bases with no gene match: 8. Per the germline V gene, CDR1 is LGHNA and CDR2 is YSLEER. The CDR3: CASSQEDQGVGNEQFF. For the CDR3, the DNA is TGCGCCAGCAGCCAAGAGGACCAGGGGGTAGGCAATGAGCAGTTCTTC.

The chain combines TRBV2 with TRBJ1-5; the D is unclear. Germline CDR1 and CDR2: SNHLY and FYNNEI. Trimming removed 8 bases at V and 3 bases at J, with 11 bases between. CDR3 length: 13 residues. This CDR3 reads CASGPPNNQPQHF. CDR3 sequence (DNA): TGTGCCAGCGGACCCCCGAACAATCAGCCCCAGCATTTT.

The chain uses TRBV25-1 and TRBJ2-5; 11 nucleotides line up with TRBD2. The J call is uncertain, as TRBJ2-1 better fits the DNA end. Per the germline V gene, CDR1 is MGHDK and CDR2 is SYGVNS. The CDR3 consists of 15 residues. The CDR3 sequence is CASSGTSGGGETQFF. The CDR3 region has the DNA TGTGCCAGCAGTGGCACTAGCGGGGGTGGGGAGACCCAGTTCTTC.

The table lists this clonotype with many counts. The chain joins TRBV5-1 to TRBJ2-3; 9 bases fit TRBD2. V gave up 4 bases and J gave up 0 bases; unmatched junction bases: 3. CDR1 SGHRS and CDR2 YFSETQ come from the germline V gene. The length of the CDR3 is 15 residues. The CDR3 DNA follows: TGCGCCAGCAGCGTAGCGGGGGACAGCACAGATACGCAGTATTTT. Protein sequence: CASSVAGDSTDTQYF.

The J gene is TRBJ2-1, the V gene TRBV9; 8 bases align to TRBD1. Germline CDR1 and CDR2: SGDLS and YYNGEE. The CDR3 extends over 16 amino acids. J gave up 3 bases and V 5 bases, and 10 bases lay outside the gene matches. CDR3 protein: CASSPTGTGLYNEQFF. CDR3 nucleotide sequence: TGTGCCAGCAGTCCCACCGGGACAGGCCTCTACAATGAGCAGTTCTTC.